The T cell receptor beta chain described here comes from a study of shared clonotypes between healthy human individuals. Study results and limitations: Naive CD4 clonotypes overlapped across several donors at roughly 4.5%.

As originally analysed: Junction-only immunoSEQ data arrived without quality scores, meaning filtering differed. Assay used: immunoSEQ multiplex PCR; TCRdb lists only in-frame clones, some missing. The V and J calls and clone size were taken over from that table, and D and trimming were inferred from the DNA. The sample shows some 1,600,000 clones, 95% to 99% of them seen only once. The CDR3 is made up of 16 amino acids. Trimming cost V 4 bases and J 3 bases; bases outside gene matches: 4. In germline, CDR1 is SGHRS, CDR2 YFSETQ. Within Nashville, Tennessee resided all donors, each a Caucasian adult. Subsets obtained from CD4+ cells comprised CD45RA+ naive and CD45RA-negative memory cells. As regards this clone: No antigen is known for it. Other DNA sequences from this sample encode an identical CDR3 as well.

This sequence was found in a man younger than 45 in good health. This chain joins TRBV5-1 and TRBJ2-3; 14 bases are a match to TRBD2. Sequencing used naive CD4+ T cells sorted from blood. Described subset: CD45RA+ positively selected. The CDR3 protein is CASSTGLAGVTDTQYF. The CDR3 nucleotides read TGCGCCAGCAGCACGGGACTAGCGGGAGTGACAGATACGCAGTATTTT.